The present entry profiles one TCR beta chain with its context. Its binding antigen is unknown. From each donor, an approximately 2.5 ml peripheral blood sample was drawn into PAXgene tubes and stored at -80 degrees C. Total RNA was isolated from whole blood with the PAXgene blood miRNA kit on an automated QIAcube, without T cell sorting. Peripheral blood from monozygotic twin pairs concordant or discordant for inflammatory bowel disease was subjected to deep TCRalpha and TCRbeta repertoire profiling with unique molecular barcoding. Smoking habits were recorded for all twin pairs, with individuals classified as current, former or never smokers. Libraries were prepared through 5' RACE. For each TCR library, 3,500 to 4,000 ng of total RNA was used. For each sample, cDNA synthesis with SMARTScribe reverse transcriptase was split into eight separate reactions. During cDNA synthesis, unique molecular identifiers containing a 6-nucleotide sample barcode were introduced by template switching. Amplification of TCRalpha and TCRbeta cDNA involved two nested PCRs of about 15 and 9 cycles, and each PCR was followed by bead purification. Before amplification, cDNA was treated with uracil DNA-glycosylase and purified using the QIAquick PCR purification kit. The second PCR was the step at which Illumina TruSeq-compatible adapters and sample-specific barcodes were added. TapeStation and Qubit were used to check library quality and concentration, and 5 ng of each library was pooled. Sequencing of the pooled libraries was done on an Illumina HiSeq2500 single-index Rapid Run using custom sequencing primers and 2 x 100 bp reads. As for how the authors treated the data: PCR and sequencing errors were corrected by UMI-based consensus assembly using MiGEC version 1.2.6. MiXCR version 2.1.1 was used for V(D)J alignment, clonotype assembly and CDR3 extraction. Normalisation of gene usage, clonotype sharing and MAIT/NKT TCR abundance was achieved by analysing the top 1000, 10 000 and 20 000 clonotypes per sample. Diversity was computed as the inverse Simpson index with the vegan R package after downsampling to 27 000 UMIs. Paired Mann-Whitney U tests were applied to discordant twin pairs, with Benjamini-Hochberg correction for multiple testing. One entry per CDR3 protein sequence results from the TCRdb reprocessing of the reads, with DNA left out. The authors' filters were not applied to this entry. The sample has roughly 160,000 distinct CDR3 sequences on record. 7.4% of the sample belongs to the ten largest clones.

The sample originates from a study of monozygotic twins with inflammatory bowel disease (dated by TCRdb to between 2018 and 2021). About the full investigation: In total, around 28 monozygotic twin pairs made up the full study: 19 Danish pairs, all IBD-discordant, plus nine German pairs, of which four were IBD-concordant and five were IBD-discordant. Disease-associated traits were sought mainly through comparisons between IBD patients and their genetically identical healthy co-twins within discordant pairs. Each individual had, on average, about 151 000 unique TCRalpha sequences and 181 000 unique TCRbeta sequences available for analysis. Points the paper makes about the study in general: No single strong signal or clonotype linked to IBD turned up in the results, so the idea that one exists was not supported. Repertoire similarity did not differ between concordant and discordant twins, possibly due to limited statistical power. IBD patients shared fewer clonotypes with other individuals than healthy twins did, most markedly in patients showing signs of disease activity. Measured by the inverse Simpson index, TCRbeta repertoire diversity was lower in IBD patients than in their healthy co-twins. Differing immunosuppressive treatments among patients may have added background noise and inter-individual variability to the repertoires. The analysis was unable to tell apart different T cell subtypes.

CDR1 and CDR2 are drawn from the germline V gene (reference sequence): MNHEY, SMNVEV. The CDR3 holds 15 amino acids from the cysteine to the phenylalanine. The DNA sequence is not available. The receptor was derived from a human donor with ulcerative colitis or Crohn's disease, or a healthy co-twin of an affected twin (not recorded which). Sequencing was carried out using blood. Recombination linked TRBV27 to TRBJ1-5. This receptor has the CDR3 CASSLSKGLNQPQHF.